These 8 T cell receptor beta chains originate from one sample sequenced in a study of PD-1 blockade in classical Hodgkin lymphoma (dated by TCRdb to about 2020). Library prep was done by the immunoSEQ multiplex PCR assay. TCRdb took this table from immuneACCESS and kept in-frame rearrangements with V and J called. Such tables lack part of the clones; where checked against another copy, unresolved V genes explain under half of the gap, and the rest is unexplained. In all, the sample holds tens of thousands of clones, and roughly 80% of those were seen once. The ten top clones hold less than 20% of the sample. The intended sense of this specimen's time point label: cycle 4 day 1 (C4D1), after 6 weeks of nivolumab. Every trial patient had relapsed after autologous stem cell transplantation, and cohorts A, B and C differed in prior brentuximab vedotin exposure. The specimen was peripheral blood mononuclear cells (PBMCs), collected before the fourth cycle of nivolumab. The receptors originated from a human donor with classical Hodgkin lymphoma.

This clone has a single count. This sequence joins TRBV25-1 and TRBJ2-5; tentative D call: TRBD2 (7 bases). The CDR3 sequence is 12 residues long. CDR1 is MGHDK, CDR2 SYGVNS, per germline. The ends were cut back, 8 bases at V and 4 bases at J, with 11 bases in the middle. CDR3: CASRGGGETQYF. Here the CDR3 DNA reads TGTGCCAGCCGGGGAGGGGGAGAGACCCAGTACTTC.

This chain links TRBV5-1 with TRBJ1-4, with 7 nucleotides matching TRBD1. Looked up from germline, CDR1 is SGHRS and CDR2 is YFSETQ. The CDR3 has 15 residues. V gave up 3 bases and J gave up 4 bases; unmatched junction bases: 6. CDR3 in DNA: TGCGCCAGCAGCTCGAAGGGACAGTATAATGAAAAACTGTTTTTT. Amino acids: CASSSKGQYNEKLFF.

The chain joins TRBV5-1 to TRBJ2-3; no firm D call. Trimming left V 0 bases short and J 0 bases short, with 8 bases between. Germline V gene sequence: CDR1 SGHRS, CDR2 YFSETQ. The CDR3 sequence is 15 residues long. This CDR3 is CASSLVVHSTDTQYF. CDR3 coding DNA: TGCGCCAGCAGCTTGGTGGTCCATAGCACAGATACGCAGTATTTT.

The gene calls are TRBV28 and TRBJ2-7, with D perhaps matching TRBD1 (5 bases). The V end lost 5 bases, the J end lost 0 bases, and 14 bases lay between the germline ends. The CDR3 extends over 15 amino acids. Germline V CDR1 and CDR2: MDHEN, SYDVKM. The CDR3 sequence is CASSMDWQGSYEQYF. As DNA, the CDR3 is TGTGCCAGCAGTATGGATTGGCAGGGCTCCTACGAGCAGTACTTC.

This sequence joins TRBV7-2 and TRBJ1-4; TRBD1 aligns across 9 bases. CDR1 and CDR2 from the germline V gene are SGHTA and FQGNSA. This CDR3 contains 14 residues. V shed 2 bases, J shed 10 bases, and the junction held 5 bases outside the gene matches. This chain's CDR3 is CASSLRTGDGKLFF. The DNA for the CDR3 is TGTGCCAGCAGCTTAAGGACAGGGGATGGAAAACTGTTTTTT.

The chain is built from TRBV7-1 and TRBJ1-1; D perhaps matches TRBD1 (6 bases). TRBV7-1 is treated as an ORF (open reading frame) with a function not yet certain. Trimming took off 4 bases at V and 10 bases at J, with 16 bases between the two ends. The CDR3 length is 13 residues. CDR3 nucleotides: TGTGCCAGCAGCTTAGTATGGGGGCGAGGAGCTTTCTTT. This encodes CASSLVWGRGAFF.

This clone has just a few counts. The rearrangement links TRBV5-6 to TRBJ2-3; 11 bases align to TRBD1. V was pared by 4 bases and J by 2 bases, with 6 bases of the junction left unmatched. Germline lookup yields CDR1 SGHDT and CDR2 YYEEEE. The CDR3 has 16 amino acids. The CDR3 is CASSRLDRGLTDTQYF. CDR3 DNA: TGTGCCAGCAGCCGCCTGGACAGGGGGCTCACAGATACGCAGTATTTT.

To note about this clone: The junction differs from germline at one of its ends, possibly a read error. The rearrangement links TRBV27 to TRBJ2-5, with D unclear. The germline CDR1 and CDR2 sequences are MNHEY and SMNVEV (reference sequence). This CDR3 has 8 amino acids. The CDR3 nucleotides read TGCGGAGAAGAGACCCAGTACTTC. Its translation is CGEETQYF.